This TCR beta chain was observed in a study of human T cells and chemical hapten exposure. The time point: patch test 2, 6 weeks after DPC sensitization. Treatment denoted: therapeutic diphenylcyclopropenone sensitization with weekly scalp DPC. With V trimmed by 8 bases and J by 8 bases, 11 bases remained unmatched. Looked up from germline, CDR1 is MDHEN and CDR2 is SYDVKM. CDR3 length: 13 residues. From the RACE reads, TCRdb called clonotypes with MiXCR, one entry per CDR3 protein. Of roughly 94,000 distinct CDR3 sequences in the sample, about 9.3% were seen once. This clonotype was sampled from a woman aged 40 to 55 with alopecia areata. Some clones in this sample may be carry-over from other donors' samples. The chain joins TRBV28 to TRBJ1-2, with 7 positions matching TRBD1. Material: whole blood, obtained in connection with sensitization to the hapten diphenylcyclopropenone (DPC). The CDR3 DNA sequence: TGTGCCAGCGGGGAGACAGGGAGAGAAGGCTACACCTTC. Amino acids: CASGETGREGYTF.